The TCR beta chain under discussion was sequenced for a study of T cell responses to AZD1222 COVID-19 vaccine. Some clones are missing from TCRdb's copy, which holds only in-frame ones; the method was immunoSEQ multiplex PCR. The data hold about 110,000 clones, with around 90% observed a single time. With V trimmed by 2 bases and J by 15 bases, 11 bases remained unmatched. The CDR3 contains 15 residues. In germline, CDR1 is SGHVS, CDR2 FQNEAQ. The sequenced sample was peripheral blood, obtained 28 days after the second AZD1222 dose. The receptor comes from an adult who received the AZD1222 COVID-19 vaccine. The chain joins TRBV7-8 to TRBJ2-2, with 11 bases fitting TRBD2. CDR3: CASSLKLAGGQIMFF. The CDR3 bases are TGTGCCAGCAGCTTAAAGCTAGCGGGGGGCCAAATTATGTTTTTT.